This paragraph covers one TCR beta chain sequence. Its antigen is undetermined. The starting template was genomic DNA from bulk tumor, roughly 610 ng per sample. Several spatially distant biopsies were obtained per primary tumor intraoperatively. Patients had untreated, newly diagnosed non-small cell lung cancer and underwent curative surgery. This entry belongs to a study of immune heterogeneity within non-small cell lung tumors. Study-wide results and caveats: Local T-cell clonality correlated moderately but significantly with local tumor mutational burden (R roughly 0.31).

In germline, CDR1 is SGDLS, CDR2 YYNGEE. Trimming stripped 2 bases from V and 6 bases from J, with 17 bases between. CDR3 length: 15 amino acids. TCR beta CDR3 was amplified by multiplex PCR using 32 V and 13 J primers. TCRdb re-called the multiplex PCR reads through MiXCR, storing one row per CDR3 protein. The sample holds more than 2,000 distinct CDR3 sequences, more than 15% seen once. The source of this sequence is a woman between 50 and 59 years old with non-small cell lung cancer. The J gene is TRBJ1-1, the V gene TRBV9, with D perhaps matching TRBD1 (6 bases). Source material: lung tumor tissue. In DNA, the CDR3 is TGTGCCAGCAGCGTCATAACAGGGACGCCCCCTGAAGCTTTCTTT. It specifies CASSVITGTPPEAFF.